The rows below give T cell receptor beta chains drawn from one sample of a study of T cells after yellow fever vaccination. TCRdb re-called the 5' RACE reads through MiXCR, storing one row per CDR3 protein. This sample has about 340,000 distinct CDR3 sequences; 8.7% occur once, and the top ten carry 15% to 20%. Sequenced material: PBMCs, taken on the day of the first yellow fever vaccination. Receptor source: a man in his late teens or twenties who received the YFV17D yellow fever vaccine. Each CDR3 is given with its conserved first and last residue. The D gene is left open where the match is weak. Some rows mark clone size as missing; the rest say once, few, many or name a class of expanded clone.

abundance: few
j_gene: TRBJ2-7
v_gene: TRBV12-3/TRBV12-4
d_gene: -
CDR3aa: CASSYGDSYEQYF
CDR3nt: TGTGCCAGCAGTTACGGGGATTCCTACGAGCAGTACTTC

abundance: few
j_gene: TRBJ2-1
v_gene: TRBV7-9
d_gene: TRBD2
CDR3aa: CASSFFLSGAGEQFF
CDR3nt: TGTGCCAGCAGCTTTTTCCTTAGCGGGGCCGGTGAGCAGTTCTTC

abundance: few
j_gene: TRBJ2-3
v_gene: TRBV7-9
d_gene: -
CDR3aa: CASSNRAGTQYF
CDR3nt: TGTGCCAGCAGCAACAGGGCAGGCACGCAGTATTTT

abundance: few
j_gene: TRBJ1-2
v_gene: TRBV5-5
d_gene: -
CDR3aa: CASSLALGNNYGYTF
CDR3nt: TGTGCCAGCAGCTTGGCCTTAGGGAATAACTATGGCTACACCTTC

abundance: few
j_gene: TRBJ1-1
v_gene: TRBV20-1
d_gene: TRBD1
CDR3aa: CSAKTGSTEAFF
CDR3nt: TGCAGTGCCAAGACAGGGAGCACTGAAGCTTTCTTT

abundance: few
j_gene: TRBJ2-5
v_gene: TRBV20-1
d_gene: -
CDR3aa: CSGRGLGQETQYF
CDR3nt: TGCAGTGGCCGCGGACTTGGGCAAGAGACCCAGTACTTC

abundance: few
j_gene: TRBJ1-3
v_gene: TRBV29-1
d_gene: TRBD1
CDR3aa: CSARQGDGNTIYF
CDR3nt: TGCAGCGCCAGACAGGGTGATGGAAACACCATATATTTT

abundance: few
j_gene: TRBJ2-1
v_gene: TRBV6-5
d_gene: -
CDR3aa: CATNMGGNEQFF
CDR3nt: TGTGCCACCAACATGGGGGGCAATGAGCAGTTCTTC

abundance: few
j_gene: TRBJ2-2
v_gene: TRBV6-2/TRBV6-3
d_gene: -
CDR3aa: CASSGPGGDTGELFF
CDR3nt: TGTGCCAGCAGTGGCCCGGGGGGCGACACCGGGGAGCTGTTTTTT

abundance: few
j_gene: TRBJ1-6
v_gene: TRBV11-2
d_gene: -
CDR3aa: CASNPPGRYNSPLHF
CDR3nt: TGTGCCAGCAACCCCCCCGGCCGATATAATTCACCCCTCCACTTT

abundance: -
j_gene: TRBJ1-1
v_gene: TRBV5-1
d_gene: -
CDR3aa: CASSLALHNLNTEAFF
CDR3nt: TGCGCCAGCAGCTTGGCCCTCCACAACCTGAACACTGAAGCTTTCTTT

abundance: -
j_gene: TRBJ2-1
v_gene: TRBV7-2
d_gene: -
CDR3aa: CASTLVRDEVFF
CDR3nt: TGTGCCAGCACCTTAGTTCGGGACGAGGTGTTCTTC

abundance: -
j_gene: TRBJ1-5
v_gene: TRBV6-1
d_gene: -
CDR3aa: CASSALYSNQPQHF
CDR3nt: TGTGCCAGCAGTGCTCTTTATAGCAATCAGCCCCAGCATTTT

abundance: few
j_gene: TRBJ2-5
v_gene: TRBV20-1
d_gene: TRBD1
CDR3aa: CSAPDRGETQYF
CDR3nt: TGCAGTGCTCCGGACAGGGGAGAGACCCAGTACTTC

abundance: few
j_gene: TRBJ1-2
v_gene: TRBV25-1
d_gene: TRBD1
CDR3aa: CASSELDREVGYGYTF
CDR3nt: TGTGCCAGCAGTGAACTGGACAGGGAAGTGGGCTATGGCTACACCTTC

abundance: few
j_gene: TRBJ2-1
v_gene: TRBV9
d_gene: TRBD2
CDR3aa: CASSAGTSTEQFF
CDR3nt: TGTGCCAGCAGCGCCGGGACTAGCACTGAGCAGTTCTTC

abundance: few
j_gene: TRBJ2-5
v_gene: TRBV5-1
d_gene: -
CDR3aa: CASSSRQVQETQYF
CDR3nt: TGCGCCAGCAGCTCAAGACAGGTACAAGAGACCCAGTACTTC

abundance: -
j_gene: TRBJ2-7
v_gene: TRBV12-3/TRBV12-4
d_gene: -
CDR3aa: CASSSQLRRRYEQYF
CDR3nt: TGTGCCAGCAGTTCCCAACTCCGTCGGCGCTACGAGCAGTACTTC

abundance: many
j_gene: TRBJ2-7
v_gene: TRBV9
d_gene: -
CDR3aa: CASSVAGEGYYEQYF
CDR3nt: TGTGCCAGCAGCGTAGCTGGGGAAGGGTACTACGAGCAGTACTTC

abundance: -
j_gene: TRBJ1-2
v_gene: TRBV10-3
d_gene: TRBD1
CDR3aa: CAIGESRQGGGYTF
CDR3nt: TGTGCCATCGGTGAGAGTCGCCAGGGGGGAGGCTACACCTTC

abundance: few
j_gene: TRBJ2-5
v_gene: TRBV5-1
d_gene: TRBD2
CDR3aa: CASGSGGSYQETQYF
CDR3nt: TGCGCCAGCGGCAGCGGGGGATCGTACCAAGAGACCCAGTACTTC

abundance: few
j_gene: TRBJ1-5
v_gene: TRBV28
d_gene: TRBD1
CDR3aa: CASSGGQGGYSNQPQHF
CDR3nt: TGTGCCAGCAGTGGGGGACAGGGGGGGTATAGCAATCAGCCCCAGCATTTT

abundance: few
j_gene: TRBJ2-7
v_gene: TRBV10-3
d_gene: -
CDR3aa: CAISDPKSTPYEQYF
CDR3nt: TGTGCCATCAGTGACCCCAAAAGCACGCCCTACGAGCAGTACTTC

abundance: few
j_gene: TRBJ2-1
v_gene: TRBV20-1
d_gene: -
CDR3aa: CSARYLGLGPRRNEQFF
CDR3nt: TGCAGTGCTAGATACCTGGGATTGGGGCCCAGGAGGAATGAGCAGTTCTTC

abundance: -
j_gene: TRBJ2-1
v_gene: TRBV27
d_gene: TRBD2
CDR3aa: CASSTYGTQTSGGATQFF
CDR3nt: TGTGCCAGCAGCACCTACGGGACGCAGACTAGCGGGGGGGCCACGCAGTTCTTC

abundance: -
j_gene: TRBJ2-2
v_gene: TRBV28
d_gene: -
CDR3aa: CASSLEGEALGGELFF
CDR3nt: TGTGCCAGCAGTTTAGAAGGGGAGGCCTTGGGCGGGGAGCTGTTTTTT

abundance: few
j_gene: TRBJ2-7
v_gene: TRBV7-2
d_gene: -
CDR3aa: CASSPRGRAAYEQYF
CDR3nt: TGTGCCAGCAGCCCGCGGGGACGAGCGGCCTACGAGCAGTACTTC

abundance: -
j_gene: TRBJ2-5
v_gene: TRBV7-7
d_gene: -
CDR3aa: CASSLGLSGLDQETQYF
CDR3nt: TGTGCCAGCAGCTTAGGATTGTCGGGCCTAGACCAAGAGACCCAGTACTTC

abundance: few
j_gene: TRBJ2-3
v_gene: TRBV12-3/TRBV12-4
d_gene: -
CDR3aa: CASSHNPPRSGIEVTQYF
CDR3nt: TGTGCCAGCAGTCACAATCCCCCAAGGTCCGGTATCGAAGTTACGCAGTATTTT

abundance: -
j_gene: TRBJ2-1
v_gene: TRBV5-4
d_gene: TRBD1
CDR3aa: CASSVQGAAYNEQFF
CDR3nt: TGTGCCAGCAGCGTCCAGGGGGCGGCCTACAATGAGCAGTTCTTC

abundance: few
j_gene: TRBJ2-7
v_gene: TRBV20-1
d_gene: TRBD2
CDR3aa: CSAKRGGIYEQYF
CDR3nt: TGCAGTGCCAAACGGGGGGGGATTTACGAGCAGTACTTC

abundance: few
j_gene: TRBJ2-1
v_gene: TRBV28
d_gene: -
CDR3aa: CASSPSVGHGNEQFF
CDR3nt: TGTGCCAGCAGCCCGTCGGTGGGGCATGGAAATGAGCAGTTCTTC

abundance: many
j_gene: TRBJ2-7
v_gene: TRBV7-2
d_gene: -
CDR3aa: CASSRSGEQYF
CDR3nt: TGTGCCAGCAGCCGTAGCGGTGAGCAGTACTTC

abundance: few
j_gene: TRBJ2-7
v_gene: TRBV6-1
d_gene: -
CDR3aa: CASSKTTRGTYEQYF
CDR3nt: TGTGCCAGCAGTAAAACGACACGGGGTACCTACGAGCAGTACTTC